The present T cell receptor beta chain was sequenced within a study of blood T cells in healthy people across ages. Next came a second PCR, run for about 7 to 11 cycles, which used a sample-barcoded 5' primer along with a J-beta primer mix. A single record per CDR3 protein comes from TCRdb applying MiXCR to the 5' RACE reads. Among roughly 1,500,000 distinct CDR3 sequences listed, around 35% were seen once. The clonotype was recovered from a woman between 25 and 40 years old in good health. The sample taken for sequencing was blood.

The CDR3 region is CAWNRGQSTGELFF. CDR3 sequence (DNA): TGTGCCTGGAATAGGGGACAGAGCACCGGGGAGCTGTTTTTT. The chain is built from TRBV30 and TRBJ2-2; TRBD1 aligns across 7 bases. CDR3 length: 14 residues. After removal of 4 bases from V and 4 bases from J, the junction contained 6 bases not matched to a gene. CDR1 is GTSNPN, CDR2 SVGIG, per germline (reference sequence).